This is a list of T cell receptor beta chains from one sample in a study of Ad26.COV2.S vaccination and SARS-CoV-2 variants. Repertoires were generated with immunoSEQ multiplex PCR, while TCRdb's copy carries only in-frame clones and drops some. This sample yields 450,000 to 550,000 clones, of which roughly 87% are seen a single time; approximately 2.5% belongs to the top ten. The material was peripheral blood, obtained in a trial of Ad26.COV2.S vaccine versus placebo. All receptors derive from a person between 18 and 60 years old who received the Ad26.COV2.S COVID-19 vaccine or a placebo. The CDR3 runs from the conserved cysteine through the conserved F or W. A D gene is named only where the DNA matches it firmly. Where a row states a size, it is once, few, many or the class of an expanded clone; other rows omit it.

j_call cdr3_length v_call d_call clone_size cdr3_aa cdr3_nt
TRBJ2-5 14 TRBV5-6 NA once CATELGRLGETQYF TGTGCCACCGAACTGGGACGGCTAGGGGAGACCCAGTACTTC
TRBJ2-7 15 TRBV28 TRBD1 NA CASSLPGTAGYEQYF TGTGCCAGCAGTCTCCCTGGGACAGCTGGCTACGAGCAGTACTTC
TRBJ1-1 14 TRBV19 NA NA CASSIEGWETEAFF TGTGCCAGTAGTATAGAGGGGTGGGAGACTGAAGCTTTCTTT
TRBJ1-5 17 TRBV30 TRBD1 NA CAWSVATGVRSNQPQHF TGTGCCTGGAGTGTAGCGACAGGGGTAAGGAGCAATCAGCCCCAGCATTTT
TRBJ2-2 15 TRBV5-1 TRBD2 NA CASTGGLAGSGELFF TGCGCCAGCACCGGGGGACTAGCGGGGAGCGGGGAGCTGTTTTTT
TRBJ1-1 11 TRBV12-3/TRBV12-4 NA NA CASSFWGWAFF TGTGCCAGCAGTTTTTGGGGATGGGCTTTCTTT
TRBJ1-1 16 TRBV18 NA NA CASSPRQHHLNTEAFF TGTGCCAGCTCACCGCGACAGCACCACCTGAACACTGAAGCTTTCTTT
TRBJ1-1 12 TRBV28 NA NA CACRGGGDEAFF TGTGCCTGCCGGGGAGGGGGGGATGAAGCTTTCTTT
TRBJ2-1 15 TRBV5-1 NA NA CATCRDPGAYNEQFF TGCGCCACCTGTCGTGATCCTGGGGCCTACAATGAGCAGTTCTTC
TRBJ1-2 14 TRBV14 NA NA CASSQGPRGYGYTF TGTGCCAGCAGCCAAGGACCCAGGGGCTATGGCTACACCTTC
TRBJ2-1 15 TRBV11-2 TRBD2 NA CASSSLAGGRYEQFF TGTGCCAGCAGCTCACTAGCGGGGGGGCGGTATGAGCAGTTCTTC
TRBJ1-2 14 TRBV2 NA NA CASSALDGTYGYTF TGTGCCAGCAGTGCGCTAGACGGAACATATGGCTACACCTTC
TRBJ1-6 14 TRBV27 NA few CASSLTGSGSPLHF TGTGCCAGCAGCCTGACAGGTTCGGGTTCACCCCTCCACTTT
TRBJ1-5 14 TRBV6-6 NA NA CASSYAGGGQPQHF TGTGCCAGCAGTTACGCGGGGGGAGGACAGCCCCAGCATTTT
TRBJ2-1 17 TRBV5-1 TRBD2 NA CASSLLAGGSSYNEQFF TGCGCCAGCAGCCTCTTAGCGGGAGGGAGCTCCTACAATGAGCAGTTCTTC
TRBJ2-7 18 TRBV7-2 NA NA CASSLSGHRPLLSYEQYF TGTGCCAGCAGCTTATCAGGTCACAGACCCCTTCTCTCCTACGAGCAGTACTTC
TRBJ2-7 14 TRBV28 NA NA CASRSRTATYEQYF TGTGCCAGCAGGTCTAGGACAGCCACCTACGAGCAGTACTTC
TRBJ1-6 15 TRBV6-6 NA once CASRLTGGMDSPLHF TGTGCCAGCAGACTAACGGGGGGAATGGATTCACCCCTCCACTTT
TRBJ2-5 17 TRBV21-1 NA NA CASSKLRCRTVQETQYF TGTGCCAGCAGCAAGCTAAGATGCAGGACAGTCCAAGAGACCCAGTACTTC
TRBJ2-3 16 TRBV27 TRBD2 NA CASSLYASGGTDTQYF TGTGCCAGCAGTTTATATGCTAGCGGGGGCACAGATACGCAGTATTTT
TRBJ1-3 16 TRBV18 NA once CASSPISPGFGNTIYF TGTGCCAGCTCACCAATCTCGCCGGGGTTTGGAAACACCATATATTTT
TRBJ2-1 14 TRBV5-1 NA NA CASSLQGTDNEQFF TGCGCCAGCAGCTTACAGGGAACGGACAATGAGCAGTTCTTC
TRBJ2-4 18 TRBV28 TRBD1 NA CASIPTPGQGLAKNIQYF TGTGCCAGCATACCGACCCCTGGACAGGGTCTAGCCAAAAACATTCAGTACTTC
TRBJ2-7 13 TRBV18 TRBD2 NA CASSSGGGDEQYF TGTGCCAGCTCAAGCGGGGGAGGAGACGAGCAGTACTTC
TRBJ2-1 16 TRBV5-4 NA NA CASSLGGRDAYNEQFF TGTGCCAGCAGCCTAGGGGGGAGGGACGCCTACAATGAGCAGTTCTTC
TRBJ1-2 16 TRBV23-1 NA NA CASSQLNGGWDYGYTF TGCGCCAGCAGTCAATTGAATGGGGGTTGGGACTATGGCTACACCTTC
TRBJ1-5 19 TRBV19 TRBD1 NA CASSIDPLGQGLSNQPQHF TGTGCCAGTAGTATAGACCCTCTAGGACAGGGTTTAAGCAATCAGCCCCAGCATTTT
TRBJ2-1 16 TRBV4-3 TRBD2 NA CASSQDGIAGAGEQFF TGCGCCAGCAGCCAAGATGGAATAGCGGGAGCGGGGGAGCAGTTCTTC
TRBJ2-7 14 TRBV5-4 TRBD1 NA CASSSTGGAREQYF TGTGCCAGCAGCAGCACAGGGGGCGCGAGGGAGCAGTACTTC
TRBJ2-5 13 TRBV3-1/TRBV3-2 NA NA CASTSDPLETQYF TGTGCCAGCACATCCGACCCATTGGAGACCCAGTACTTC
TRBJ2-2 12 TRBV6-5 NA NA CASGTGVGELFF TGTGCCAGCGGGACCGGGGTCGGGGAGCTGTTTTTT
TRBJ2-5 14 TRBV10-3 TRBD2 NA CAISESTSPETQYF TGTGCCATCAGTGAGTCGACTAGCCCAGAGACCCAGTACTTC
TRBJ1-5 14 TRBV9 NA NA CASSVGGLNQPQHF TGTGCCAGCAGCGTTGGGGGGCTGAATCAGCCCCAGCATTTT
TRBJ2-5 13 TRBV7-2 NA NA CASSFGREETQYF TGTGCCAGCAGCTTTGGACGTGAAGAGACCCAGTACTTC
TRBJ2-5 14 TRBV6-2/TRBV6-3 NA NA CASSKNRRMETQYF TGTGCCAGCAGTAAAAACAGGCGTATGGAGACCCAGTACTTC
TRBJ2-1 15 TRBV5-1 NA NA CASGIYSRVGNEQFF TGCGCCAGCGGCATATATTCCAGGGTAGGGAATGAGCAGTTCTTC
TRBJ2-2 15 TRBV2 NA NA CASTSRGANTGELFF TGTGCCAGCACCTCCAGGGGAGCGAACACCGGGGAGCTGTTTTTT
TRBJ2-3 14 TRBV27 NA once CASSLTKFIDTQYF TGTGCCAGCAGTTTAACCAAGTTTATCGATACGCAGTATTTT
TRBJ1-2 16 TRBV19 TRBD1 NA CASSEQGAGIGYGYTF TGTGCCAGTAGCGAGCAGGGGGCTGGTATCGGCTATGGCTACACCTTC
TRBJ1-5 13 TRBV30 NA NA CAWSGLGNQPQHF TGTGCCTGGAGTGGGCTGGGCAATCAGCCCCAGCATTTT
TRBJ1-2 16 TRBV9 NA NA CASSVESMGGGDGYTF TGTGCCAGCAGCGTAGAAAGTATGGGGGGAGGCGATGGCTACACCTTC